A selection of T cell receptor beta chains follows, all from one sample in a study of early T cells in non-severe SARS-CoV-2 infection. From the 5' RACE reads, TCRdb called clonotypes with MiXCR, one entry per CDR3 protein. The sample shows about 28,000 distinct CDR3 sequences, 5% to 6.5% of them seen only once. Material: whole blood. The receptor set was obtained from an adult who was a healthcare worker with PCR-confirmed SARS-CoV-2 infection or an uninfected control (not recorded which). Each CDR3 is given with its conserved first and last residue. Each record gives: V gene, D gene, J gene, clone size, CDR3 DNA, CDR3 protein. The D gene is left open where the match is weak. The size entry is marked missing in some rows and otherwise reads once, few, many or a size class.

>TRBV30|-|TRBJ2-5|many
TGTGCCTGGATACAACCGGGACATTCGGAAGAGACCCAGTACTTC
CAWIQPGHSEETQYF
>TRBV15|-|TRBJ1-3|medium-sized
TGTGCCACCAGCAGAGGTCCAGTCTCTGGAAACACCATATATTTT
CATSRGPVSGNTIYF
>TRBV6-1|-|TRBJ2-6|many
TGTGCCAGCAGTGAAGCGTCGGTCTCTGGGGCCAACGTCCTGACTTTC
CASSEASVSGANVLTF
>TRBV4-3|TRBD1|TRBJ2-7|many
TGCGCCAGCAGCCAAGATACGGGACAGGGTGTCGAGCAGTACTTC
CASSQDTGQGVEQYF
>TRBV5-1|TRBD1|TRBJ2-7|many
TGCGCCAGCAGCAAAGGAAAGGGACAGCCCTCCTACGAGCAGTACTTC
CASSKGKGQPSYEQYF
>TRBV11-2|-|TRBJ2-3|few
TGTGCCAGCAGCTTCAGGCTACCAGATACGCAGTATTTT
CASSFRLPDTQYF
>TRBV12-3/TRBV12-4|-|TRBJ1-3|many
TGTGCCAGCAGTATACTTATCTCTGGAAACACCATATATTTT
CASSILISGNTIYF
>TRBV7-2|TRBD1|TRBJ2-5|-
TGTGCCAGCTTAGGACAGGACCAAGAGACCCAGTACTTC
CASLGQDQETQYF
>TRBV10-1|TRBD1|TRBJ2-7|-
TGCGCCAGCAGTGCAGGGGGCCCCTACGAGCAGTACTTC
CASSAGGPYEQYF
>TRBV12-3/TRBV12-4|-|TRBJ2-7|few
TGTGCCAGCAGTTTCGGCCTAGAACGCCGCGAGCAGTACTTC
CASSFGLERREQYF
>TRBV9|-|TRBJ2-7|many
TGTGCCAGCAGCCTCAGGGGCGGGTCCAACCACGAGCAGTACTTC
CASSLRGGSNHEQYF
>TRBV6-1|-|TRBJ2-2|few
TGTGCCAGCAGTGAACGCGCTAGCTGGATAGTCGGGGAGCTGTTTTTT
CASSERASWIVGELFF
>TRBV20-1|-|TRBJ2-7|many
TGCAGTGCTAGAGACCCTGGTAAAGACAGAGCTTCCTACGAGCAGTACTTC
CSARDPGKDRASYEQYF
>TRBV6-5|TRBD1|TRBJ1-5|-
TGTGCCAGCAGTTACTCAGCGGGACAGGGTGCTCAGCCCCAGCATTTT
CASSYSAGQGAQPQHF
>TRBV15|-|TRBJ1-1|few
TGTGCCACCAGCCCACCCGGTTTTGGCAGGACTGAAGCTTTCTTT
CATSPPGFGRTEAFF
>TRBV7-9|-|TRBJ2-2|many
TGTGCCAGCAGCCCAGGCGAGAACACCGGGGAGCTGTTTTTT
CASSPGENTGELFF
>TRBV7-2|-|TRBJ1-5|many
TGTGCCAGCAGCCCCGTTAGGGGGGGCAATCAGCCCCAGCATTTT
CASSPVRGGNQPQHF
>TRBV7-2|TRBD1|TRBJ1-5|many
TGTGCCAGCAGCTTTACAGGGGCAAACAATCAGCCCCAGCATTTT
CASSFTGANNQPQHF
>TRBV11-2|TRBD2|TRBJ2-3|-
TGTGCCAGCAGCTTACTAGCGGGAGGACGAGGGCGGACGCAGTATTTT
CASSLLAGGRGRTQYF
>TRBV18|-|TRBJ2-7|few
TGTGCCAGCTCACACGGGACGGCAGGGGAGCAGTACTTC
CASSHGTAGEQYF
>TRBV29-1|TRBD2|TRBJ2-3|-
TGCAGCCAAATAGCGGGAGGGCCTACAGATACGCAGTATTTT
CSQIAGGPTDTQYF
>TRBV27|-|TRBJ2-7|many
TGTGCCAGCAGTCGACACTCGGACAGATCCTACGAGCAGTACTTC
CASSRHSDRSYEQYF
>TRBV5-1|-|TRBJ1-1|many
TGCGCCAGCAGCGGGGGTCTCAGGGTCACTGAAGCTTTCTTT
CASSGGLRVTEAFF
>TRBV30|-|TRBJ2-7|-
TGTGCCTGGAGTGTTTATCGGTACGAGCAGTACTTC
CAWSVYRYEQYF
>TRBV11-2|-|TRBJ2-7|many
TGTGCCAGCAGCTTAGGGCCAGGGTTGAGTTACGAGCAGTACTTC
CASSLGPGLSYEQYF
>TRBV7-2|-|TRBJ2-3|many
TGTGCCAGCAGCTTAATGAGGGATACGCAGTATTTT
CASSLMRDTQYF
>TRBV20-1|TRBD2|TRBJ2-3|many
TGCAGTGCTAGAGTCCCCAGCGGGAGGGAAGATACGCAGTATTTT
CSARVPSGREDTQYF
>TRBV7-2|-|TRBJ1-1|-
TGTGCCAGCAGCTTAGCTGGCTTCATGCGCACTGAAGCTTTCTTT
CASSLAGFMRTEAFF
>TRBV11-2|TRBD2|TRBJ2-7|many
TGTGCCAGCAGCCGCCACAGCGGGAAAACAGACTACGAGCAGTACTTC
CASSRHSGKTDYEQYF
>TRBV7-2|TRBD1|TRBJ1-3|few
TGTGCCAGCAGCCCCAGGGGACAGCCTGGAAACACCATATATTTT
CASSPRGQPGNTIYF
>TRBV9|TRBD2|TRBJ2-3|-
TGTGCCAGCAGCGTGACTAGCGGGAGGGCGGATACGCAGTATTTT
CASSVTSGRADTQYF
>TRBV11-2|-|TRBJ2-7|few
TGTGCCAGCAGCTTAGTAGGAGCGGAAATTACCTACGAGCAGTACTTC
CASSLVGAEITYEQYF